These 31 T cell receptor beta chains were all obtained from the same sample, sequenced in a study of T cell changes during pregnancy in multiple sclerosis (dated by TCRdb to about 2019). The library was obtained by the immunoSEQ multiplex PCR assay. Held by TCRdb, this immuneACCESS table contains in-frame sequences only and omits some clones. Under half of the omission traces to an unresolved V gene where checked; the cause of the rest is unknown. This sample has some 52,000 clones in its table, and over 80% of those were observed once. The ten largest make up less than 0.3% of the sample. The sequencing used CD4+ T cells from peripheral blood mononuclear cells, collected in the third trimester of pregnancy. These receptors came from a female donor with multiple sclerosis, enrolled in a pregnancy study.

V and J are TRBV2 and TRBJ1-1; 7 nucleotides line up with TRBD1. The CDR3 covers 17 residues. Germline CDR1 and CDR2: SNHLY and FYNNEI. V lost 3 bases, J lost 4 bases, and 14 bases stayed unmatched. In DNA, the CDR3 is TGTGCCAGCAGTGAGGTGACAGGGAGTCGTCGGGTCACTGAAGCTTTCTTT. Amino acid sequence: CASSEVTGSRRVTEAFF.

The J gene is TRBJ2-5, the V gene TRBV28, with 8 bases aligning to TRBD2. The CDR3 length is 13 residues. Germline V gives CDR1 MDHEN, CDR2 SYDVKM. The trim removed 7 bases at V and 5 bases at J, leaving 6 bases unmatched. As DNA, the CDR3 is TGTGCCAGCATTAAAGCGGGAGTTGAGACCCAGTACTTC. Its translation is CASIKAGVETQYF.

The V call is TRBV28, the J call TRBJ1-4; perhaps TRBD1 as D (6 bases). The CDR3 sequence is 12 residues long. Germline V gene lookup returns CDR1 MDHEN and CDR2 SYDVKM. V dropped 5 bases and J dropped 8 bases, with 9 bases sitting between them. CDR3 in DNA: TGTGCCAGCAGTAGGGGGGGAGAAAAACTGTTTTTT. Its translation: CASSRGGEKLFF.

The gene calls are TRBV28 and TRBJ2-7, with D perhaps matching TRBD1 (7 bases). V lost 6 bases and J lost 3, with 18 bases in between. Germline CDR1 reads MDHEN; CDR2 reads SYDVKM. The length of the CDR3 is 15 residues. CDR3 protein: CASSQGGQNLYEQYF. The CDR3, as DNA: TGTGCCAGCAGCCAGGGGGGACAGAACCTCTACGAGCAGTACTTC.

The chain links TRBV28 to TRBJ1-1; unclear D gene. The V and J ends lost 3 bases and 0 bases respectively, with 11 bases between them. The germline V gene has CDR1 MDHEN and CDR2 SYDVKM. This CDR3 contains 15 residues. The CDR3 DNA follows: TGTGCCAGCAGTTTTCCGGAGTTTCTGAACACTGAAGCTTTCTTT. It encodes CASSFPEFLNTEAFF.

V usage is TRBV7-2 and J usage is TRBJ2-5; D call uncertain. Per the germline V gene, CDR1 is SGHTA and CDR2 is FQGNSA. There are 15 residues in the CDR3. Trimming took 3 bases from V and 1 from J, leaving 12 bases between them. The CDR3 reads CASSLRSVSQETQYF. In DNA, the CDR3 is TGTGCCAGCAGCTTGAGATCGGTGTCCCAAGAGACCCAGTACTTC. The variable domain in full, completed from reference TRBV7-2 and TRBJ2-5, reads GAGVSQSPSNKVTEKGKDVELRCDPISGHTALYWYRQSLGQGLEFLIYFQGNSAPDKSGLPSDRFSAERTGGSVSTLTIQRTQQEDSAVYLCASSLRSVSQETQYFGPGTRLLVL.

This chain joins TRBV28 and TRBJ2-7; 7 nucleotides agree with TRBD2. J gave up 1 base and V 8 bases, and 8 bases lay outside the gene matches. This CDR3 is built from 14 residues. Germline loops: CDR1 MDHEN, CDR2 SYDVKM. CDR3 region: CASSPVGGSYEQYF. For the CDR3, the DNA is TGTGCCAGCTCTCCGGTGGGGGGGTCCTACGAGCAGTACTTC.

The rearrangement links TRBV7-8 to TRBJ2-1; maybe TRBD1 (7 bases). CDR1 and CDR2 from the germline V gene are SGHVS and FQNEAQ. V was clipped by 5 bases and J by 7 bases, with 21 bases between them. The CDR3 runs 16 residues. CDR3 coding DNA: TGTGCCAGCAGCCCCTCGAACAGGGGACTCCCAAATGAGCAGTTCTTC. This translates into CASSPSNRGLPNEQFF.

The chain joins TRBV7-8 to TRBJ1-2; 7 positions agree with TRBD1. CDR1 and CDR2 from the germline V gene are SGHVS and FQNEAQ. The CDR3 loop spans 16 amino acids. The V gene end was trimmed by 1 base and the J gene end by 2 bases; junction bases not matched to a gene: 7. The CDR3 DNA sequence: TGTGCCAGCAGCTTAGAAAGCGGCAGGGGGAACTATGGCTACACCTTC. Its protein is CASSLESGRGNYGYTF. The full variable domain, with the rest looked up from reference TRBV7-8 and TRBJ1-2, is GAGVSQSPRYKVAKRGQDVALRCDPISGHVSLFWYQQALGQGPEFLTYFQNEAQLDKSGLPSDRFFAERPEGSVSTLKIQRTQQEDSAVYLCASSLESGRGNYGYTFGSGTRLTVV.

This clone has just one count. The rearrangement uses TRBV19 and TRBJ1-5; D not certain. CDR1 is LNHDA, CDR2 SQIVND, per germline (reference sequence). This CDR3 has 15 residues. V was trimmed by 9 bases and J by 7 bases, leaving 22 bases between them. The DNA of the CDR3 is TGTGCCAGCCACGACGCCGGACCCCGAGGGCAGCCCCAGCATTTT. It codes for CASHDAGPRGQPQHF.

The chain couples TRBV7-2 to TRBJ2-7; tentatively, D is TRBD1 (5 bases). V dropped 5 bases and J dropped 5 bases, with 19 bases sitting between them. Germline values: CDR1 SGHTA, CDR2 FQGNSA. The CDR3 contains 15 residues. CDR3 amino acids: CASSQLNGARNEQYF. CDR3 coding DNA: TGTGCCAGCAGCCAACTCAATGGGGCTAGAAACGAGCAGTACTTC.

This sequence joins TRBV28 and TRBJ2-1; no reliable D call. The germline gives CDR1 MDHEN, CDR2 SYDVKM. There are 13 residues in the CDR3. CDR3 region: CAIVSPLYNEQFF. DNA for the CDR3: TGTGCTATAGTAAGTCCCCTCTACAATGAGCAGTTCTTC.

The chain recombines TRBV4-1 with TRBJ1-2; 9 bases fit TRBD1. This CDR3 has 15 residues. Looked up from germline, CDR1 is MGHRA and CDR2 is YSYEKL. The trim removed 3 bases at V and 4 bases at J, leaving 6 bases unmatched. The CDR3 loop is CASSHPGQGSYGYTF. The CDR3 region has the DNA TGCGCCAGCAGCCATCCGGGACAGGGAAGCTATGGCTACACCTTC.

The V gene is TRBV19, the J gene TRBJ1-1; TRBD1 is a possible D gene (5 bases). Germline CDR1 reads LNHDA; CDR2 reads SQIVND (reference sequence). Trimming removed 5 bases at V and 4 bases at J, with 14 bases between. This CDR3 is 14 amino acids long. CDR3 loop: CASSPTTGGTEAFF. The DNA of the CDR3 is TGTGCCAGTAGTCCGACAACGGGGGGCACTGAAGCTTTCTTT.

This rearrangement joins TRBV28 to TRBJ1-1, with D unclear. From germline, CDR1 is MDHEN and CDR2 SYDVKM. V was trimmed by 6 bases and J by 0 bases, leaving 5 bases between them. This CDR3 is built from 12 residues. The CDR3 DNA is TGTGCCAGCAGGTCCGTGAACACTGAAGCTTTCTTT. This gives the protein CASRSVNTEAFF.

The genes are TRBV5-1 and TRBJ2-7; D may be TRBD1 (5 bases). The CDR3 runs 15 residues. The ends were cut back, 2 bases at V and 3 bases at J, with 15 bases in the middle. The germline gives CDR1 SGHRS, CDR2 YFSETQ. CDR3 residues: CASSLTVDSVYEQYF. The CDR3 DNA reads TGCGCCAGCAGCTTAACGGTAGACAGTGTCTACGAGCAGTACTTC.

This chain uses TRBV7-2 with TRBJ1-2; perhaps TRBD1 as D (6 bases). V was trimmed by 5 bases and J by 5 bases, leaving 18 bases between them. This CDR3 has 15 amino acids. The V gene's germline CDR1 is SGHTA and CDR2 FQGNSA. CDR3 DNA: TGTGCCAGCAGCCAGGGCGCCGGGACATCTTATGGCTACACCTTC. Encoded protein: CASSQGAGTSYGYTF. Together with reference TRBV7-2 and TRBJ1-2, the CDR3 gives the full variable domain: GAGVSQSPSNKVTEKGKDVELRCDPISGHTALYWYRQSLGQGLEFLIYFQGNSAPDKSGLPSDRFSAERTGGSVSTLTIQRTQQEDSAVYLCASSQGAGTSYGYTFGSGTRLTVV.

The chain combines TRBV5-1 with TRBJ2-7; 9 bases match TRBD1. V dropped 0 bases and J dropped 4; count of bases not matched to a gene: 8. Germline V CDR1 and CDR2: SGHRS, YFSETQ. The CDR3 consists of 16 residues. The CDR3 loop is CASSLGRDRVSYEQYF. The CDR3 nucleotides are TGCGCCAGCAGCTTGGGCCGGGACAGGGTGTCGTACGAGCAGTACTTC.

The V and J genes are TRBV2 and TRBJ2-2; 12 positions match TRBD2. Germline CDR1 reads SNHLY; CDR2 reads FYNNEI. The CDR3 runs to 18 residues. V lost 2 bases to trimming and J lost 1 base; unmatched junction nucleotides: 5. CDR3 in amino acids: CASSEIRLAGENTGELFF. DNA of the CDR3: TGTGCCAGCAGTGAAATACGACTAGCGGGAGAGAACACCGGGGAGCTGTTTTTT.

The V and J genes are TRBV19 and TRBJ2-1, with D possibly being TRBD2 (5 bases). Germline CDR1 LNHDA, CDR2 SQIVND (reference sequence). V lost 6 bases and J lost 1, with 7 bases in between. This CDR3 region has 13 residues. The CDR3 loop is CASREVSYNEQFF. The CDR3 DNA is TGTGCCAGTAGGGAGGTTTCCTACAATGAGCAGTTCTTC. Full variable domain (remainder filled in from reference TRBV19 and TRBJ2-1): DGGITQSPKYLFRKEGQNVTLSCEQNLNHDAMYWYRQDPGQGLRLIYYSQIVNDFQKGDIAEGYSVSREKKESFPLTVTSAQKNPTAFYLCASREVSYNEQFFGPGTRLTVL.

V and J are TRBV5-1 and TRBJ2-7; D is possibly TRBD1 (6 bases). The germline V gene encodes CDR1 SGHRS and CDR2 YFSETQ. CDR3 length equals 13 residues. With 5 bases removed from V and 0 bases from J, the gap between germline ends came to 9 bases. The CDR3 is CASRQGSSYEQYF. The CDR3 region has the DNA TGCGCCAGCAGGCAGGGGTCCTCCTACGAGCAGTACTTC.

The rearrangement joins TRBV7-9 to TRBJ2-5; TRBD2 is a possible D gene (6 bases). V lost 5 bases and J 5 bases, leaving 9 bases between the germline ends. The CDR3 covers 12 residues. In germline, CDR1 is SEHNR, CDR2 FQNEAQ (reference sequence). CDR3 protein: CASSQDYETQYF. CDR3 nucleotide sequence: TGTGCCAGCAGCCAGGACTATGAGACCCAGTACTTC.

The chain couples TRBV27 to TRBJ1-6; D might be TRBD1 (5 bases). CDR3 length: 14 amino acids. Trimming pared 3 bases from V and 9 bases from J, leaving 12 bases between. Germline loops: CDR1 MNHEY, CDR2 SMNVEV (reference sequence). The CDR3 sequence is CASSFVPGGSPLHF. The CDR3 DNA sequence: TGTGCCAGCAGTTTCGTCCCCGGGGGTTCACCCCTCCACTTT.

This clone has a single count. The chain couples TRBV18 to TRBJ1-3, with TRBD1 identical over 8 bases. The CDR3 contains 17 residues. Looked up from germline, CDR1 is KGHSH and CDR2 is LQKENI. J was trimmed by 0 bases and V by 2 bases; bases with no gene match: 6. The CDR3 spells CASSPRGQELSGNTIYF. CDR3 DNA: TGTGCCAGCTCACCAAGGGGACAGGAACTCTCTGGAAACACCATATATTTT.

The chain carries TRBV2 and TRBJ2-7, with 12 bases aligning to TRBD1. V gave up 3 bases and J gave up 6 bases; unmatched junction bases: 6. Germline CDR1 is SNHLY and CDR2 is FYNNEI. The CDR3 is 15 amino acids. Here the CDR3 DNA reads TGTGCCAGCAGTGAGCAAGGGACAGGGGGCCTCGAGCAGTACTTC. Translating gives CASSEQGTGGLEQYF.

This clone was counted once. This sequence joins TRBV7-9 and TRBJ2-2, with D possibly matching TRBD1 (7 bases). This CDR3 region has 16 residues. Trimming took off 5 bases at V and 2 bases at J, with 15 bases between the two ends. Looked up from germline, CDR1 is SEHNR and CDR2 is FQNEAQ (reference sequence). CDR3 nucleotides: TGTGCCAGCAGCCAGGGGGGCCAACTAAACACCGGGGAGCTGTTTTTT. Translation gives CASSQGGQLNTGELFF.

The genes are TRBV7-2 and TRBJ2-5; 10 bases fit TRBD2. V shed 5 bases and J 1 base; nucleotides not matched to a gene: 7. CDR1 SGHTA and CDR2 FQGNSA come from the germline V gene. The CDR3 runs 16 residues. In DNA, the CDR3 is TGTGCCAGCAGCGTAAGCGGGGGGGCGGTCCAAGAGACCCAGTACTTC. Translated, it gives CASSVSGGAVQETQYF.

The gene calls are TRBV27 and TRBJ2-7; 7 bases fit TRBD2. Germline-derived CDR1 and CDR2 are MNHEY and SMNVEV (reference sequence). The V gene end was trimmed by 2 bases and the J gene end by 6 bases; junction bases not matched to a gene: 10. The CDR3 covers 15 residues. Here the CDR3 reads CASSLLAVDLAEQYF. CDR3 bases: TGTGCCAGCAGTTTACTAGCGGTGGACCTCGCCGAGCAGTACTTC.

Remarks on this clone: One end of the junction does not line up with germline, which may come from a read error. The CDR3 protein is CASSLGGLGANVLTF. CDR3 nucleotide sequence: TGTGCCAGCAGTTTGGGAGGTCTGGGGGCCAACGTCCTGACTTTC. V is TRBV5-4 and J is TRBJ2-6, with D possibly matching TRBD2 (6 bases). This CDR3 has 15 amino acids. Germline V lookup: CDR1 SGHNT, CDR2 YYREEE (reference sequence).

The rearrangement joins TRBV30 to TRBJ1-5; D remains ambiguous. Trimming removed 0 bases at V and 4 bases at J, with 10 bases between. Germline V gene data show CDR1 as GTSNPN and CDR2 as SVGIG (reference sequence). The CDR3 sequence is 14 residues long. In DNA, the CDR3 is TGTGCCTGGAGTGTGTCGGGATTGAATCAGCCCCAGCATTTT. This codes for CAWSVSGLNQPQHF. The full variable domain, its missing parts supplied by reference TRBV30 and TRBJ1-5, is SQTIHQWPATLVQPVGSPLSLECTVEGTSNPNLYWYRQAAGRGLQLLFYSVGIGQISSEVPQNLSASRPQDRQFILSSKKLLLSDSGFYLCAWSVSGLNQPQHFGDGTRLSIL.

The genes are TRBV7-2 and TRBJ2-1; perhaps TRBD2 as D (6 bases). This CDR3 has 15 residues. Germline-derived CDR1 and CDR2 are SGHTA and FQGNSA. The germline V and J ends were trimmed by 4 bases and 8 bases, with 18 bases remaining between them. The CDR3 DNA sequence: TGTGCCAGCAGCTCCCTTAGACTAGTAGGCGATGAGCAGTTCTTC. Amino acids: CASSSLRLVGDEQFF.